The T cell receptor (beta chain) described here comes from a study of blood T cell dynamics during melanoma immunotherapy. Study results and limitations: At W3, later disease-control patients showed bifurcated PBMC repertoire changes, unlike progressors. Whether repertoire-driving clones were melanoma-specific could not be determined.

The time point was: pre-treatment baseline. Prior systemic cancer therapy, immunosuppressant use and other active malignancies excluded patients. The assay was immunoSEQ multiplex PCR, and TCRdb's table has in-frame clones only and misses some. The sample gives approximately 15,000 clones, over 75% of which show up once; approximately 4.3% is in the top ten. This CDR3 contains 14 residues. The ends were cut back, 0 bases at V and 5 bases at J, with 9 bases in the middle. Germline assignment: CDR1 SGDLS and CDR2 YYNGEE. About this clone itself: The antigen is unknown.

The TCR originated in a human donor with melanoma. The input for sequencing was blood, taken from a patient treated with checkpoint blockade. This chain links TRBV9 with TRBJ2-1, with D possibly matching TRBD1 (5 bases). In DNA form, the CDR3 reads TGTGCCAGCAGCGTAGTCGCAGGGAACAATGAGCAGTTCTTC. It encodes CASSVVAGNNEQFF.